This entry concerns a single TCR beta chain. Its antigen remains unknown. This sample is part of a study of cytomegalovirus exposure and HLA in healthy donors. Whole-study results and caveats: Earlier analysis found most TCR beta V segments productive about 90% or about 30% of the time.

Trimming took off 5 bases at V and 2 bases at J, with 10 bases between the two ends. Germline V gene lookup returns CDR1 SGHTA and CDR2 FQGNSA. The CDR3 runs 13 residues. PCR used 60 Vbeta primers and 13 Jbeta primers. Sequenced by immunoSEQ multiplex PCR; TCRdb stores in-frame clones only, minus some. The sample lists roughly 140,000 clones, roughly 82% seen once, with under 8% in the top ten. The chain combines TRBV7-2 with TRBJ2-7, with D perhaps TRBD1 (6 bases). This sequence was found in a woman aged 45 to 65 in good health and CMV-seropositive. The sequencing sample was made of PBMCs. The chain's CDR3 is CASSDWGPYEQYF. The CDR3 DNA reads TGTGCCAGCAGCGATTGGGGGCCCTACGAGCAGTACTTC.